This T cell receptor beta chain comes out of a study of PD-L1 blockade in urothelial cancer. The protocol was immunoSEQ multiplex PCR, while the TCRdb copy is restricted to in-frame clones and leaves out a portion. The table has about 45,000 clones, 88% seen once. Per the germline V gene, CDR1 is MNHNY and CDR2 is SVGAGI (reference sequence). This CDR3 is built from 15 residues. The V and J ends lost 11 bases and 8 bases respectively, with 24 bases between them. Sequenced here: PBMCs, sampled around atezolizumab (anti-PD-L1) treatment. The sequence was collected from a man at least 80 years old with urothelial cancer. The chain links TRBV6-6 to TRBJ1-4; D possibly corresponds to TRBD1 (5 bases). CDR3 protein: CAGSLEGRYSEKLFF. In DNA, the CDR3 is TGTGCCGGGTCCCTTGAGGGGAGGTACTCGGAAAAACTGTTTTTT.